One and the same sample provided the 2 T cell receptor beta chains below, sequenced in a study of shared clonotypes between healthy human individuals. Repertoires were generated with immunoSEQ multiplex PCR, while TCRdb's copy carries only in-frame clones and drops some. The profile covers a few million clones, with approximately 95% appearing a single time and about 0.37% taken by the ten largest. The sequenced material came from naive CD4+ T cells from PBMCs. Subset described: CD45RA+ positively selected. These receptors came from a man aged 18 to 29 in good health. Some clones in this sample may be carry-over from other donors' samples.

The chain employs TRBV5-6 and TRBJ2-5; 11 bases are a match to TRBD2. This CDR3 has 15 residues. The V gene end was trimmed by 2 bases and the J gene end by 5 bases; junction bases not matched to a gene: 5. CDR1 is SGHDT and CDR2 is YYEEEE in the germline V gene. CDR3 amino acids: CASSLLAGVSETQYF. CDR3 DNA sequence: TGTGCCAGCAGCTTACTAGCGGGAGTTTCGGAGACCCAGTACTTC.

The rearrangement uses TRBV28 and TRBJ2-7; perhaps D is TRBD1 or TRBD2 (6 bases each). Germline CDR1 is MDHEN and CDR2 is SYDVKM. The CDR3 has 13 amino acids. Trimming left V 3 bases short and J 4 bases short, with 10 bases between. CDR3 in DNA: TGTGCCAGCAGTTTTGGGGGGCTGTACGAGCAGTACTTC. This translates into CASSFGGLYEQYF.